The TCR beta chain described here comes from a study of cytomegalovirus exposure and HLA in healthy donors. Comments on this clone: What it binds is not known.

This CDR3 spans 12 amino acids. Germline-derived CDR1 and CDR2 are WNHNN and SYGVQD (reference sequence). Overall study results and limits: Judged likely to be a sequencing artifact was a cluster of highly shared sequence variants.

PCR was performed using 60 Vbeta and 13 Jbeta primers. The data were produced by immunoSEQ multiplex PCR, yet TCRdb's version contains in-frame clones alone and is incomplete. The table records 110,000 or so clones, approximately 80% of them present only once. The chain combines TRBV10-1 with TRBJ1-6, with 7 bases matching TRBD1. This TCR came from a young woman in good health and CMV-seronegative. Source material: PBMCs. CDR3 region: CARDRDGSPLHF. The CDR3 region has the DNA TGCGCTAGAGACAGGGATGGTTCACCCCTCCACTTT.